What follows describes a single T cell receptor (beta chain). As yet, its antigen is unknown. This entry is derived from a study of cytotoxic CD8 clonotypes in ibrutinib-treated CLL. Background on the study: The study recorded mean values of around 250,000 productive templates and 94,082 productive rearrangements per sample.

Study observations and caveats: Investigators sampled sustained-remission and progressing patients at differing times. Clonality went up at the time of ibrutinib response, stayed stable in sustained remission, and later dropped back toward its baseline level at progression.

The CDR3 sequence is 15 residues long. The junction had 8 bases not matched to a gene; V was cut back by 3 bases and J by 5 bases. The germline CDR1 and CDR2 sequences are SGHDT and YYEEEE. Sequencing was designed to attain a depth spanning 1 in 200,000 to 1 in 1 million T cells. The data were produced by immunoSEQ multiplex PCR, yet TCRdb's version contains in-frame clones alone and is incomplete. The sample holds more than 300,000 clones, more than 65% seen once. The V call is TRBV5-6, the J call TRBJ2-7; 10 bases map to TRBD2. Material: PBMCs, obtained before ibrutinib treatment. The TCR was taken from a human donor with chronic lymphocytic leukemia. The CDR3 DNA reads TGTGCCAGCAGCTGGTTTCTAGCGGGAGATCACGAGCAGTACTTC. As protein: CASSWFLAGDHEQYF.